The T cell receptor beta chain under discussion was sequenced for a study of blood T cells in healthy people across ages. The CDR3 has 19 residues. Per germline, CDR1 SGHVS and CDR2 FQNEAQ. Trimming removed 0 bases from V and 11 bases from J; junction bases left unmatched: 18. Primers used in a second PCR of roughly 6 to 11 cycles were a sample-barcoded 5' primer and a J-beta primer mix. MiXCR, run by TCRdb on the 5' RACE reads, gives a single entry per CDR3 protein. The data hold some 1.5 million distinct CDR3 sequences, with 40% to 45% observed a single time. Healthy Caucasian individuals from Russia aged about 6 to 100 were enrolled as donors. Whenever a sample was processed, at least 6 million PBMCs were isolated. Comment on this clonotype: A read error may explain this, as a much larger clone is one base away.

The receptor was isolated from a woman between 18 and 29 years old in good health. The material sequenced was blood. V and J are TRBV7-8 and TRBJ2-7, with 14 bases that match TRBD2. The CDR3 loop reads CASSLAPPGLAGDPSEEYF. DNA for the CDR3: TGTGCCAGCAGCTTAGCGCCACCGGGACTAGCGGGAGACCCGTCGGAAGAGTACTTC.